These 21 T cell receptor beta chains share one sample of origin, sequenced in a study of blood T cell repertoires in COVID-19. TCRdb keeps only in-frame clones here, not all; method: immunoSEQ multiplex PCR. The profile covers approximately 210,000 clones, with around four fifths appearing a single time and approximately 2.6% taken by the ten largest. Sequencing was carried out using peripheral blood. The receptor set was obtained from a woman in her 70s with active or convalescent COVID-19.

The chain employs TRBV11-2 and TRBJ1-1, with TRBD1 identical over 10 bases. Germline values: CDR1 SGHAT, CDR2 FQNNGV. V lost 5 bases and J lost 9; bases outside the gene matches: 12. There are 15 residues in the CDR3. The CDR3 nucleotides read TGTGCCAGCAGCCCTAAAGGAGGGACAGGGGTTAAAGCTTTCTTT. It yields the protein CASSPKGGTGVKAFF.

This clone has a single count. The chain couples TRBV1 to TRBJ2-1; TRBD2, the table's D call, lacks a check against the DNA. TRBV1 is described as a pseudogene. CDR3 length equals 14 residues. CDR3 protein: CTSSQEWGDNEQFF. Written as DNA, the CDR3 is TGCACCAGCAGCCAAGAATGGGGGGACAATGAGCAGTTCTTC.

The CDR3 is CASSRTSGASYEQYF. The DNA of the CDR3 is TGTGCCAGCTCACGAACTAGCGGGGCCTCCTACGAGCAGTACTTC. The J gene is TRBJ2-7, the V gene TRBV18; 10 bases are a match to TRBD2. The CDR3 length is 15 residues. Germline-derived CDR1 and CDR2 are KGHSH and LQKENI. The V and J ends lost 4 bases and 0 bases, in that order; junction bases with no gene match: 3.

This sequence joins TRBV5-8 and TRBJ2-3, with TRBD2 matching over 8 bases. CDR3 size: 17 residues. Germline lookup yields CDR1 SGHTS and CDR2 YDEGEE. V was clipped by 0 bases and J by 0 bases; unmatched bases: 6. Here the CDR3 reads CASSLVLAGLSTDTQYF. CDR3 DNA: TGTGCCAGCAGCTTGGTTCTAGCGGGCCTTAGCACAGATACGCAGTATTTT.

J is TRBJ2-7 and V is TRBV29-1; 7 bases fit TRBD1. J lost 0 bases, V lost 4 bases, and 6 bases had no gene match. Per germline, CDR1 SQVTM and CDR2 ANQGSEA. The CDR3 loop spans 14 amino acids. CDR3 nucleotides: TGCAGCGTTGGGGTACAGGGGCTCTCCTACGAGCAGTACTTC. It translates to CSVGVQGLSYEQYF.

The J gene is TRBJ1-6, the V gene TRBV7-2; D is unresolved. Germline V lookup: CDR1 SGHTA, CDR2 FQGNSA. The CDR3 runs to 15 residues. V lost 2 bases to trimming and J lost 5 bases, with 10 bases between them. This CDR3 is CASSLLGRDNSPLHF. In DNA form, the CDR3 reads TGTGCCAGCAGCTTATTGGGTCGGGATAATTCACCCCTCCACTTT.

The chain recombines TRBV19 with TRBJ2-5; D is unclear. With 2 bases removed from V and 0 bases from J, the gap between germline ends came to 10 bases. The CDR3 has 15 amino acids. The germline CDR1 and CDR2 sequences are LNHDA and SQIVND (reference sequence). Here the CDR3 reads CASSIQARYQETQYF. CDR3 nucleotide sequence: TGTGCCAGTAGTATACAGGCCCGGTACCAAGAGACCCAGTACTTC.

A remark on this clone: One end of the junction is discordant with germline, which a read error may explain. The V gene is TRBV11-1, the J gene TRBJ1-1; D call uncertain. The CDR3 is 13 amino acids. Germline CDR1 and CDR2: SGHAT and FQDESV (reference sequence). CDR3 amino acids: CASSLGENTEAFF. The CDR3 nucleotides read TGTGCCAGCAGTTTAGGCGAGAACACTGAAGCTTTCTTT.

This chain links TRBV7-2 with TRBJ1-4, with D possibly matching TRBD1 (6 bases). This CDR3 contains 13 residues. The germline CDR1 and CDR2 sequences are SGHTA and FQGNSA. The V end lost 5 bases, the J end lost 8 bases, and 12 bases lay between the germline ends. The CDR3 region is CASSPPGGEKLFF. DNA of the CDR3: TGTGCCAGCAGCCCCCCTGGGGGCGAAAAACTGTTTTTT.

The chain combines TRBV11-2 with TRBJ2-5; perhaps TRBD2 as D (5 bases). From germline, CDR1 is SGHAT and CDR2 FQNNGV. CDR3 size: 13 residues. The ends were cut back, 5 bases at V and 4 bases at J, with 11 bases in the middle. Written as DNA, the CDR3 is TGTGCCAGCAGCCGCCCGGGGAGAGAGACCCAGTACTTC. Translating it yields CASSRPGRETQYF.

This clone was recorded a few times. The V call is TRBV7-9, the J call TRBJ2-2; D is perhaps TRBD1 (5 bases). V gave up 4 bases and J gave up 0 bases, with 6 bases separating them. This CDR3 region has 14 residues. The germline gives CDR1 SEHNR, CDR2 FQNEAQ (reference sequence). The CDR3 region is CASSWTPNTGELFF. The CDR3 coding sequence is TGTGCCAGCAGCTGGACACCGAACACCGGGGAGCTGTTTTTT.

This clone was seen only a few times. Other DNA sequences in this sample translate to the same CDR3. The rearrangement links TRBV6-5 to TRBJ2-7; D possibly corresponds to TRBD1 (6 bases). Trimming left V 0 bases short and J 2 bases short, with 11 bases between. Germline values: CDR1 MNHEY, CDR2 SVGAGI. The CDR3 consists of 15 residues. As DNA, the CDR3 is TGTGCCAGCAGTTACTCGATACAGGGCGCCTACGAGCAGTACTTC. The encoded protein is CASSYSIQGAYEQYF.

The V gene is TRBV28, the J gene TRBJ2-7; TRBD1 matches 10 bases. Germline values: CDR1 MDHEN, CDR2 SYDVKM. CDR3 length equals 12 residues. DNA for the CDR3: TGTGGAACCGGGACAGGGGCTCTTGAGCAGTACTTC. Translated: CGTGTGALEQYF.

The chain recombines TRBV6-4 with TRBJ2-3, with 9 bases fitting TRBD2. With 3 bases clipped from V and 2 bases from J, the junction kept 3 bases outside the gene matches. CDR3 length: 15 amino acids. From germline, CDR1 is MRHNA and CDR2 SNTAGT. In DNA form, the CDR3 reads TGTGCCAGCAGTGAGAGCGGGAGGTTCACAGATACGCAGTATTTT. Protein: CASSESGRFTDTQYF.

This clone came up once. The chain links TRBV29-1 to TRBJ2-3; 9 bases align to TRBD1. The CDR3 consists of 16 residues. Germline CDR1 and CDR2: SQVTM and ANQGSEA. Trimming cost V 3 bases and J 4 bases; bases outside gene matches: 11. The CDR3 DNA is TGCAGCGTTGAGGCCCCTACAGGGGGCTACGCAGATACGCAGTATTTT. It specifies CSVEAPTGGYADTQYF.

This sequence joins TRBV20-1 and TRBJ2-5; 9 nucleotides match TRBD2. Germline assignment: CDR1 DFQATT and CDR2 SNEGSKA (reference sequence). J gave up 4 bases and V 3 bases, and 6 bases lay outside the gene matches. This CDR3 comprises 14 residues. This CDR3 is CSASLLAGSETQYF. CDR3 nucleotides: TGCAGTGCTAGTCTGCTAGCGGGATCAGAGACCCAGTACTTC.

The V and J genes are TRBV7-2 and TRBJ2-4, with TRBD2 identical over 13 bases. The J segment lost 6 bases and the V segment lost 5 bases, leaving 10 bases of the junction unmatched. The CDR3 runs to 17 residues. The V gene's germline CDR1 is SGHTA and CDR2 FQGNSA. CDR3 nucleotide sequence: TGTGCCAGCAGCGCGCGACTAGCGGGGGGACCTAGAAACATTCAGTACTTC. This sequence encodes CASSARLAGGPRNIQYF.

V is TRBV3-1 (or the pseudogene TRBV3-2) and J is TRBJ1-2; TRBD1 matches 8 bases. Germline CDR1 reads LGHDT; CDR2 reads YNNKEL (reference sequence). The CDR3 spans 14 residues. V lost 7 bases, J lost 4 bases, and 8 bases stayed unmatched. This CDR3 is CASTESGGGYGYTF. DNA of the CDR3: TGTGCCAGCACTGAGTCAGGGGGCGGCTATGGCTACACCTTC.

This clone appeared a few times. Other nucleotide sequences from this sample produce the same CDR3. The chain carries TRBV3-1 (or the pseudogene TRBV3-2) and TRBJ2-6, with D uncertain. CDR1 is LGHDT, CDR2 YNNKEL, per germline (reference sequence). This CDR3 comprises 19 residues. The V and J ends lost 4 bases and 1 base respectively, with 20 bases between them. The CDR3 loop is CASSPGSFRYSSGANVLTF. CDR3 in DNA: TGTGCCAGCAGCCCAGGATCGTTCAGGTATTCGTCTGGGGCCAACGTCCTGACTTTC.

This clone was picked up a small number of times. The CDR3, as DNA: TGTGCCAGCAGCCACCTCACAGGGGACCAGCCCCAGCATTTT. Its translation is CASSHLTGDQPQHF. The V gene is TRBV3-1 (or the pseudogene TRBV3-2), the J gene TRBJ1-5; 7 bases match TRBD1. V lost 3 bases, J lost 7 bases, and 6 bases stayed unmatched. Germline lookup yields CDR1 LGHDT and CDR2 YNNKEL (reference sequence). The CDR3 is made up of 14 amino acids.

The V gene is TRBV2, the J gene TRBJ2-1, with TRBD2 matching 9 bases. The CDR3 runs to 13 residues. J was trimmed by 11 bases and V by 1 base; bases with no gene match: 3. The germline CDR1 and CDR2 sequences are SNHLY and FYNNEI. CDR3 protein: CASSEEGLAKQFF. In nucleotides, the CDR3 is TGTGCCAGCAGTGAAGAGGGACTAGCAAAGCAGTTCTTC.